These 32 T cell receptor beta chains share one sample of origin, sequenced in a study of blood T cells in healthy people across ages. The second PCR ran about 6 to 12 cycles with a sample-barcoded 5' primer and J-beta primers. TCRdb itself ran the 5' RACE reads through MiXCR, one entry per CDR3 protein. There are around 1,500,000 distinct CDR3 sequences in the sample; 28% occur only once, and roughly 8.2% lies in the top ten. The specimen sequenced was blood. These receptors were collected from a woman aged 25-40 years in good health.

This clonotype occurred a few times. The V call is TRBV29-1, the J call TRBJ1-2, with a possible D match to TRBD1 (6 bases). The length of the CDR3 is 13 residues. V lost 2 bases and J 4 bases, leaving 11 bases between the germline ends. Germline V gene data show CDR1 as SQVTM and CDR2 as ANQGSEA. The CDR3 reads CSVETGRTYGYTF. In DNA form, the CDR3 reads TGCAGCGTTGAAACAGGGAGAACCTATGGCTACACCTTC. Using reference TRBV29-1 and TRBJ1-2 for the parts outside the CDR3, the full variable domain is SAVISQKPSRDICQRGTSLTIQCQVDSQVTMMFWYRQQPGQSLTLIATANQGSEATYESGFVIDKFPISRPNLTFSTLTVSNMSPEDSSIYLCSVETGRTYGYTFGSGTRLTVV.

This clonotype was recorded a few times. The CDR3 region is CASSSWEGASGTLYEQYF. The CDR3, as DNA: TGTGCCAGCAGCTCCTGGGAAGGGGCTAGCGGGACCCTCTACGAGCAGTACTTC. This chain connects TRBV7-2 to TRBJ2-7, with 9 bases aligning to TRBD2. J was trimmed by 3 bases and V by 4 bases; bases with no gene match: 16. CDR1 and CDR2 from the germline V gene are SGHTA and FQGNSA. This CDR3 comprises 18 residues.

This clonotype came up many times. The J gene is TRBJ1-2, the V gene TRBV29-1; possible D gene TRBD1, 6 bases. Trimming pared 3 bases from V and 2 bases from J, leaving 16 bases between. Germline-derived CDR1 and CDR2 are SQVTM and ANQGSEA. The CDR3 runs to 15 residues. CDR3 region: CSVDTGGEGNYGYTF. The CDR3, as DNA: TGCAGCGTTGATACTGGGGGCGAGGGAAACTATGGCTACACCTTC.

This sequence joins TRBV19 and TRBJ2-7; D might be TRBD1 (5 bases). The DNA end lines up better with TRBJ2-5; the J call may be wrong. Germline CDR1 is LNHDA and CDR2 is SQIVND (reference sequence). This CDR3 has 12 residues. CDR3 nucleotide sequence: TGTGCCAGTAGTATAATGGGGCGGACCCAGTACTTC. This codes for CASSIMGRTQYF.

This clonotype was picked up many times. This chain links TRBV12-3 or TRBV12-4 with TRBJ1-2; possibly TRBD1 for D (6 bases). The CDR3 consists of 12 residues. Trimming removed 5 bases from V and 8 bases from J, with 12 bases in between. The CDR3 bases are TGTGCCAGCAGTCACGGGACATTCGGCTACACCTTC. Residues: CASSHGTFGYTF.

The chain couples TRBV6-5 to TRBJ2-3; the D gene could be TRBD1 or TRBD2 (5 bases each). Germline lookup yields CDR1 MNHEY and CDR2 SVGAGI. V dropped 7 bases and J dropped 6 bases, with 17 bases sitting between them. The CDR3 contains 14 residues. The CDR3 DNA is TGTGCCAGCAACCCTCCGGGGCTCAGGGATACGCAGTATTTT. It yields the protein CASNPPGLRDTQYF.

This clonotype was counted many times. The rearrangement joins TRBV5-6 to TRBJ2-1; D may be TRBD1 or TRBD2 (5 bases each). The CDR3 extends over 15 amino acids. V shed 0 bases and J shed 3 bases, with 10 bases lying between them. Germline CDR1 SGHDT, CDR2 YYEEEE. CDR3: CASSLGGISYNEQFF. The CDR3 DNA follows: TGTGCCAGCAGCTTGGGGGGGATCAGCTACAATGAGCAGTTCTTC. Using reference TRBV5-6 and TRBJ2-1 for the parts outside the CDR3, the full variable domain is DAGVTQSPTHLIKTRGQQVTLRCSPKSGHDTVSWYQQALGQGPQFIFQYYEEEERQRGNFPDRFSGHQFPNYSSELNVNALLLGDSALYLCASSLGGISYNEQFFGPGTRLTVL.

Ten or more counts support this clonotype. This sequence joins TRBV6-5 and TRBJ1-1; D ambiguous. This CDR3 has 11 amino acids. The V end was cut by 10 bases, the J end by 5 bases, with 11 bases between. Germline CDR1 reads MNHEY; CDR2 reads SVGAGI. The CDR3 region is CATARRTEAFF. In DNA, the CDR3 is TGTGCCACCGCACGGAGAACTGAAGCTTTCTTT.

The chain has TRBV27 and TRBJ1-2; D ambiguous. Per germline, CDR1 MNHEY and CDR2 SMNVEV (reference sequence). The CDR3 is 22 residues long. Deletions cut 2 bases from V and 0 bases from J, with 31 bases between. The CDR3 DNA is TGTGCCAGCAGTTTAACCCGGGTCGTCTGGGAAATCCCCCGAATGCCTAACTATGGCTACACCTTC. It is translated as CASSLTRVVWEIPRMPNYGYTF.

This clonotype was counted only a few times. The CDR3 is CASRWEPQVNTEAFF. CDR3 bases: TGCGCCAGCAGATGGGAACCGCAGGTGAACACTGAAGCTTTCTTT. V usage is TRBV5-1 and J usage is TRBJ1-1; D gene unclear. Germline V gene lookup returns CDR1 SGHRS and CDR2 YFSETQ. V lost 5 bases and J lost 0, with 14 bases in between. The CDR3 is 15 amino acids.

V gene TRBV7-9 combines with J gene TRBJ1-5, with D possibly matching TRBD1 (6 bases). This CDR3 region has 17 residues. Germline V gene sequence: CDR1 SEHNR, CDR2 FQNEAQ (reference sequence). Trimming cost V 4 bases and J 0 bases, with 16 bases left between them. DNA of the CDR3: TGTGCCAGCAGCTCCCAAGAGGACAGCTATAGCAATCAGCCCCAGCATTTT. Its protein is CASSSQEDSYSNQPQHF.

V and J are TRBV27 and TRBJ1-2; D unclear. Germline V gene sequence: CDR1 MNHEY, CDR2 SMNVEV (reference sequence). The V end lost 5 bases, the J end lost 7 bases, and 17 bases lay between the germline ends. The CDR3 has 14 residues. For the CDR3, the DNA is TGTGCCAGCAGTACGGGAGTCGGGGTTGGTGGCTACACCTTC. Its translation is CASSTGVGVGGYTF.

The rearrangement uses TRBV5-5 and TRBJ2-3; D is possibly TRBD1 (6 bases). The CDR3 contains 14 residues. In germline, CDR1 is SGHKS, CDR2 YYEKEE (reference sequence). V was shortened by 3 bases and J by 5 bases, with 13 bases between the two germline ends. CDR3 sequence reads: CASSWNPGEDTQYF. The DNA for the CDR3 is TGTGCCAGCAGCTGGAATCCAGGGGAAGATACGCAGTATTTT.

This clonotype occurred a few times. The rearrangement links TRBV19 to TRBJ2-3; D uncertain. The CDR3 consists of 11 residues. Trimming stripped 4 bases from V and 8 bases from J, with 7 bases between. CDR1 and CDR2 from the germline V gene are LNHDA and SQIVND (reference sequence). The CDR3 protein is CASSTPGTQYF. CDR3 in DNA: TGTGCCAGTAGTACCCCGGGTACGCAGTATTTT.

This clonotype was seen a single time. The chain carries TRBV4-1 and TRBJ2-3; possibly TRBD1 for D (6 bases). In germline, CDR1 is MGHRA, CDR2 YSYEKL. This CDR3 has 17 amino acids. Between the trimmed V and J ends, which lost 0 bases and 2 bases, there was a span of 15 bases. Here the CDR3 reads CASSQESGGRNTDTQYF. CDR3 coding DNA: TGCGCCAGCAGCCAAGAGTCTGGGGGCAGGAACACAGATACGCAGTATTTT.

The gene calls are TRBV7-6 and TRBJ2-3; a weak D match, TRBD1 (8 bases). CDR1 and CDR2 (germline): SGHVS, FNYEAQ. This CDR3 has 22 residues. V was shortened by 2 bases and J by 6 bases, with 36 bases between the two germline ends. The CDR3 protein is CASSLSREGYRDTQGGQDTQYF. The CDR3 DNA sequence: TGTGCCAGCAGCTTATCGAGGGAAGGATACCGGGACACACAGGGGGGGCAGGATACGCAGTATTTT.

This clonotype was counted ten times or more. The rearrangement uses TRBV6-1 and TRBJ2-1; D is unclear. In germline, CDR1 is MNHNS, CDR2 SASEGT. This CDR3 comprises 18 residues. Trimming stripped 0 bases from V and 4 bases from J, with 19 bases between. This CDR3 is CASSEASLSEIPYNEQFF. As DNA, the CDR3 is TGTGCCAGCAGTGAAGCGAGTTTATCAGAGATCCCTTACAATGAGCAGTTCTTC.

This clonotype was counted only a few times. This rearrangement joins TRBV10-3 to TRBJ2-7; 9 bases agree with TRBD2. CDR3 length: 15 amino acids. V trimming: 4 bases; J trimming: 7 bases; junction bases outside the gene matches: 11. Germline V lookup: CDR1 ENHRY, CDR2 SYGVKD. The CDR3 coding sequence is TGTGCCATCAGTGTGGTGGCTAGCGGGGCGACTGAGCAGTACTTC. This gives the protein CAISVVASGATEQYF.

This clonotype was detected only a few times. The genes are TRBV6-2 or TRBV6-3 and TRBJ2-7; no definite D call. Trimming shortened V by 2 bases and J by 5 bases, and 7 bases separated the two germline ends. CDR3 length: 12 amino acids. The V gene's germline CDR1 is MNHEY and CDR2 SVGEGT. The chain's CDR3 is CASSYPKHEQYF. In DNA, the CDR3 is TGTGCCAGCAGTTACCCGAAACACGAGCAGTACTTC.

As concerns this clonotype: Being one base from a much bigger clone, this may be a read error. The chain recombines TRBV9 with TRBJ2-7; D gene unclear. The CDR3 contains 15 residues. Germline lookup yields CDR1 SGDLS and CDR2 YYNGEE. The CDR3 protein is CTSSVGPPGTYEQYF. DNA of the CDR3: TGTACCAGCAGCGTAGGACCCCCTGGCACCTACGAGCAGTACTTC.

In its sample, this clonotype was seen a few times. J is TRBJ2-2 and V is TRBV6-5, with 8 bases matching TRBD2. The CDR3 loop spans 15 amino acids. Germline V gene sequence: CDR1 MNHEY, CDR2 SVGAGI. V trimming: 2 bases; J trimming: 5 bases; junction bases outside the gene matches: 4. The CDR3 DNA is TGTGCCAGCAGTTACGACCGGGGGGGGACCGGGGAGCTGTTTTTT. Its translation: CASSYDRGGTGELFF.

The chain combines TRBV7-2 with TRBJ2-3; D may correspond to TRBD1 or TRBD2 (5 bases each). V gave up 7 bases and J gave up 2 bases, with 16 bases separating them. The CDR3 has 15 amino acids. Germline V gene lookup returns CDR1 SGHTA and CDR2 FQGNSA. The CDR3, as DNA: TGTGCCAGCACGAAGAGGGGACCGCTCACAGATACGCAGTATTTT. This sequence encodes CASTKRGPLTDTQYF.

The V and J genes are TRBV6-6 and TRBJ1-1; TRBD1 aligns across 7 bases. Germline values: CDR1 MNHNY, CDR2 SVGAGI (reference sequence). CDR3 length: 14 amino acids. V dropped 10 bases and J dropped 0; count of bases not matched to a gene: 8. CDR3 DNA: TGTGCCACCTCAGGGGGGGCTTTGAACACTGAAGCTTTCTTT. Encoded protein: CATSGGALNTEAFF.

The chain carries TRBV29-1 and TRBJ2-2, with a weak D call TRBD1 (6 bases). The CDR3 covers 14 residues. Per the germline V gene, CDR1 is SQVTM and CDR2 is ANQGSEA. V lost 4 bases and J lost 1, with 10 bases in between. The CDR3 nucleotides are TGCAGCGTTGGACAGGCTGTGAACACCGGGGAGCTGTTTTTT. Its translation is CSVGQAVNTGELFF.

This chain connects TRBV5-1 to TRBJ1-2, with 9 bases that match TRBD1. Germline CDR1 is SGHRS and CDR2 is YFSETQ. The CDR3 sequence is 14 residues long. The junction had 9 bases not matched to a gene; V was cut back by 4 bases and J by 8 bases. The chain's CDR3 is CASSTDPGQGGYTF. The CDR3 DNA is TGCGCCAGCAGCACTGATCCGGGACAGGGAGGCTACACCTTC.

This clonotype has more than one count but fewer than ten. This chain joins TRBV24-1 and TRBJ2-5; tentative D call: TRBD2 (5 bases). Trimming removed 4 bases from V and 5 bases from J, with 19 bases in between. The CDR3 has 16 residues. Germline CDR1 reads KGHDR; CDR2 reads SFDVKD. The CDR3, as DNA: TGTGCCACCAGTGACTCTATAACACCCCGAGGGGAGACCCAGTACTTC. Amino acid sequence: CATSDSITPRGETQYF.

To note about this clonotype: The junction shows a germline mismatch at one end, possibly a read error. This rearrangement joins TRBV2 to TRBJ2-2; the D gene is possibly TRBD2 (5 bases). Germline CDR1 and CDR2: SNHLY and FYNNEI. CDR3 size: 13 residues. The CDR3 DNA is TGTGCCAGCAAGGGATCCGGCCCCGGGGAGCTGTTGTTT. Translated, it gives CASKGSGPGELLF.

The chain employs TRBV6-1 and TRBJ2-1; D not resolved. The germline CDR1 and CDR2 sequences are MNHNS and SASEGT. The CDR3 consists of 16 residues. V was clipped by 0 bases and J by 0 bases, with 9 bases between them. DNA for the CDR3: TGTGCCAGCAGTGAAGCCGATAACCCCTCCTACAATGAGCAGTTCTTC. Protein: CASSEADNPSYNEQFF.

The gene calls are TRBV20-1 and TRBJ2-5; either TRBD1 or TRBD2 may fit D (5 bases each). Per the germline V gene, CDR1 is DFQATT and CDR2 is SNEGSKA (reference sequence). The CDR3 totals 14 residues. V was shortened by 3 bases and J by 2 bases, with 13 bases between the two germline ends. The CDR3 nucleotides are TGCAGTGCTAGTCCGGGGCCGAAGCAAGAGACCCAGTACTTC. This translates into CSASPGPKQETQYF.

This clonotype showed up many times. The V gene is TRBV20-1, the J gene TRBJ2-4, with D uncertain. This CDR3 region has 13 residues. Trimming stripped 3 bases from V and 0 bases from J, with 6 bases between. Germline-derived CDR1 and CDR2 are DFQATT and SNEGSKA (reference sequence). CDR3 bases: TGCAGTGCTAGTACCCGAGCCAAAAACATTCAGTACTTC. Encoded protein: CSASTRAKNIQYF.

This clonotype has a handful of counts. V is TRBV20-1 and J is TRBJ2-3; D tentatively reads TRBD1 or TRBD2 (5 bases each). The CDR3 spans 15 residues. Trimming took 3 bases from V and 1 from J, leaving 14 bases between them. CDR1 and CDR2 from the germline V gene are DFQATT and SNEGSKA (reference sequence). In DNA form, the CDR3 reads TGCAGTGCTAGGGGGACGGGTACGGGCACAGATACGCAGTATTTT. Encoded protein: CSARGTGTGTDTQYF.

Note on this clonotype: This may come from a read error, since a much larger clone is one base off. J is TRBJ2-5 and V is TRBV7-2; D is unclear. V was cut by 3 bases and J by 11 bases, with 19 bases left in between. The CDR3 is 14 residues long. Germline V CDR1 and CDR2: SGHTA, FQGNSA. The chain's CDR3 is CASSFGGPTYVQYF. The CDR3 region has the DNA TGTGCCAGCAGCTTTGGCGGACCTACCTACGTGCAGTACTTC.